Here is one T cell receptor beta chain with its context. Per the study methods: For nucleated cells, counts were estimated from reference gene primer amplification. This table comes from immunoSEQ multiplex PCR, and its TCRdb copy is limited to in-frame clones, with some not included. That table is the source of V, J and clone size, and D and trimming were worked out from the DNA. The data hold over 150,000 clones, with roughly 88% observed a single time. The Seattle site enrolled patients during active infection and followed them longitudinally. The germline gives CDR1 MDHEN, CDR2 SYDVKM. The CDR3 length is 16 residues. V lost 3 bases to trimming and J lost 6 bases; unmatched junction nucleotides: 9. The data originate from a study of blood T cell repertoires in COVID-19. About the study: Both acute and convalescent COVID-19 samples were obtained from the United States, Italy and Spain. Sample material is recorded as cDNA or gDNA derived from T cells, B-cell-depleted T cells, or PBMCs.

The sequenced sample consisted of peripheral blood. The chain uses TRBV28 and TRBJ1-5; 9 bases fit TRBD1. This sequence originates from a woman in her thirties or forties with COVID-19, enrolled during active disease. This chain's CDR3 is CASSFQAQGALQPQHF. The CDR3 DNA sequence: TGTGCCAGCAGTTTCCAGGCACAGGGGGCACTTCAGCCCCAGCATTTT. The whole variable domain, remainder taken from reference TRBV28 and TRBJ1-5, is DVKVTQSSRYLVKRTGEKVFLECVQDMDHENMFWYRQDPGLGLRLIYFSYDVKMKEKGDIPEGYSVSREKKERFSLILESASTNQTSMYLCASSFQAQGALQPQHFGDGTRLSIL.